This entry concerns a single T cell receptor beta chain. Sequencing was performed with immunoSEQ multiplex PCR; in TCRdb, only in-frame clones are kept and a portion is missing. The sample has tens of thousands of clones; 65% to 85% are singletons. Deletions cut 4 bases from V and 4 bases from J, with 16 bases between. Germline V CDR1 and CDR2: SNHLY, FYNNEI. This CDR3 region has 16 residues. The sample comes from a study of OX40 agonist ivuxolimab in advanced cancers. At the level of the study: The drug used for patients, ivuxolimab, was an agonistic anti-OX40 (CD134) antibody.

This chain joins TRBV2 and TRBJ2-2, with a possible D match to TRBD2 (5 bases). Specimen: CD4+ or CD8+ T cells sorted from blood, collected in a trial of the OX40 agonist ivuxolimab. The TCR sequence derives from an adult with an advanced solid tumor such as melanoma, head and neck, liver or kidney cancer. CDR3 nucleotides: TGTGCCAGCAGTGTGCTACTAGTGGCGTTCACCGGGGAGCTGTTTTTT. It translates to CASSVLLVAFTGELFF.